This T cell receptor (beta chain) appears in the sequencing data of a study of T-cell reconstitution after alpha-beta-depleted transplantation in children. The J segment lost 3 bases and the V segment lost 0 bases, leaving 8 bases of the junction unmatched. Germline V gives CDR1 MGHRA, CDR2 YSYEKL. The CDR3 spans 17 residues. Unique molecular identifiers were used to barcode this TCRbeta library. TCRdb ran MiXCR on the PCR reads and lists one entry per CDR3 protein. The repertoire holds 300,000 or so distinct CDR3 sequences, more than 20% seen once, with 10% to 11% in the top ten. Details on this clonotype: Its antigen is as yet unknown.

Study results and limitations: Among T cells one year after transplant, newly produced cells accounted for most counts and diversity. TCRbeta diversity was high at day 60 in some patients (a result of surviving recipient T cells and thymic progenitors).

The clonotype originates from a male patient younger than 18 who had a stem cell transplant for acute lymphoblastic leukemia, so the T cells may come from the graft donor. This specimen was PBMCs, mostly from graft donor cells, taken 180 days after TCRalphabeta/CD19-depleted stem cell transplant. The chain employs TRBV4-1 and TRBJ2-1, with 7 bases that match TRBD2. CDR3 coding DNA: TGCGCCAGCAGCCAAGAACCCTCGGCGGGGGACTACAATGAGCAGTTCTTC. It translates to CASSQEPSAGDYNEQFF.